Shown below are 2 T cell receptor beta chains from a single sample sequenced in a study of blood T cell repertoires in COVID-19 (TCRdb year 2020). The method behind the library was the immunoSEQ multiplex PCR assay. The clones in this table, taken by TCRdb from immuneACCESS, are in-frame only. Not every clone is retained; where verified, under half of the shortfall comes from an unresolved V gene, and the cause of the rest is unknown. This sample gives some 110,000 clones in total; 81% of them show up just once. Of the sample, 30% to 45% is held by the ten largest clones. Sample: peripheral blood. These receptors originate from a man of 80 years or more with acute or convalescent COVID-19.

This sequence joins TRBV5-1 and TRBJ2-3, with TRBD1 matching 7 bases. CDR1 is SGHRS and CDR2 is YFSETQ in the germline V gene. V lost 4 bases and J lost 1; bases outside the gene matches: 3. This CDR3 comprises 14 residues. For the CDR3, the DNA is TGCGCCAGCAGCGCTACAGGGGGCACAGATACGCAGTATTTT. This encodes CASSATGGTDTQYF.

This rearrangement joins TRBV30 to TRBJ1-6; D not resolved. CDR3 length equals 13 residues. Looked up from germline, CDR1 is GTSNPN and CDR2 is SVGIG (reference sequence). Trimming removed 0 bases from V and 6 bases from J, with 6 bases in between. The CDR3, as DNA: TGTGCCTGGAGTGTACTTGGTAATTCACCCCTCCACTTT. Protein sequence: CAWSVLGNSPLHF.